The 7 T cell receptor beta chains below all came from one sample that was sequenced in a study of T cells after yellow fever vaccination. TCRdb reanalysed the 5' RACE reads using MiXCR and keeps one entry per CDR3 protein. The sample holds some 350,000 distinct CDR3 sequences; under 5% are singletons and the top ten take roughly a quarter. The specimen comprised PBMCs, sampled 5 days after the yellow fever booster vaccination. These receptors were taken from a man younger than 35 who received the YFV17D yellow fever vaccine.

This clonotype was detected a few times. The V call is TRBV20-1, the J call TRBJ2-1; D gene uncertain. CDR1 is DFQATT and CDR2 is SNEGSKA in the germline V gene (reference sequence). There are 15 residues in the CDR3. Trimming took off 5 bases at V and 0 bases at J, with 14 bases between the two ends. CDR3 in amino acids: CSAPLRRTSYNEQFF. CDR3 sequence (DNA): TGCAGTGCTCCCTTGAGGCGGACCTCCTACAATGAGCAGTTCTTC.

This clonotype was recorded a few times. The chain carries TRBV2 and TRBJ2-1; the match to TRBD2 covers 8 bases. V lost 2 bases to trimming and J lost 5 bases; unmatched junction nucleotides: 2. In germline, CDR1 is SNHLY, CDR2 FYNNEI. The CDR3 extends over 14 amino acids. The CDR3 reads CASSERRGDNEQFF. DNA of the CDR3: TGTGCCAGCAGTGAACGGCGGGGGGACAATGAGCAGTTCTTC.

This clonotype was seen a few times. The chain joins TRBV15 to TRBJ1-5; D remains unclear. The CDR3 is 15 residues long. Trimming took 4 bases from V and 5 from J, leaving 15 bases between them. The germline V gene encodes CDR1 LNHNV and CDR2 YYDKDF (reference sequence). The CDR3 DNA sequence: TGTGCCACCAGCATCCCCACAGCCCCCTATCAGCCCCAGCATTTT. Translation gives CATSIPTAPYQPQHF.

This clonotype has a count of ten or more. The chain combines TRBV4-1 with TRBJ2-1, with TRBD2 as a possible D gene (6 bases). V gave up 1 base and J gave up 1 base, with 11 bases separating them. Germline CDR1 MGHRA, CDR2 YSYEKL. The CDR3 contains 16 residues. CDR3 sequence: CASSQVRGRSYNEQFF. DNA for the CDR3: TGCGCCAGCAGCCAAGTCCGGGGGAGGTCCTACAATGAGCAGTTCTTC.

Ten or more counts support this clonotype. This chain joins TRBV12-5 and TRBJ2-2; D is perhaps TRBD2 (6 bases). Germline lookup yields CDR1 LGHNT and CDR2 FRNRAP. This CDR3 has 16 residues. V was cut by 7 bases and J by 7 bases, with 22 bases left in between. CDR3 in amino acids: CASAQTGDFRIGELFF. CDR3 DNA sequence: TGTGCTAGTGCCCAGACCGGGGACTTTCGGATCGGGGAGCTGTTTTTT.

In the case of this clonotype: One end of the junction is discordant with germline, which a read error may explain. V usage is TRBV7-9 and J usage is TRBJ2-5; the D is unclear. CDR1 is SEHNR and CDR2 is FQNEAQ in the germline V gene (reference sequence). This CDR3 has 13 amino acids. The CDR3 region is CACSSLYRETQYF. The CDR3 coding sequence is TGTGCCTGCAGCTCGTTATACAGAGAGACCCAGTACTTC.

Remarks on this clonotype: One end of the junction does not line up with germline, which may come from a read error. The chain is built from TRBV2 and TRBJ2-2, with D tentatively TRBD2 (5 bases). The CDR3 is 14 amino acids. Per the germline V gene, CDR1 is SNHLY and CDR2 is FYNNEI. The DNA for the CDR3 is TGTGCCATCAGTCGAGGGTTCGGCACCGGGGAGCTGTTTTTT. Its translation: CAISRGFGTGELFF.